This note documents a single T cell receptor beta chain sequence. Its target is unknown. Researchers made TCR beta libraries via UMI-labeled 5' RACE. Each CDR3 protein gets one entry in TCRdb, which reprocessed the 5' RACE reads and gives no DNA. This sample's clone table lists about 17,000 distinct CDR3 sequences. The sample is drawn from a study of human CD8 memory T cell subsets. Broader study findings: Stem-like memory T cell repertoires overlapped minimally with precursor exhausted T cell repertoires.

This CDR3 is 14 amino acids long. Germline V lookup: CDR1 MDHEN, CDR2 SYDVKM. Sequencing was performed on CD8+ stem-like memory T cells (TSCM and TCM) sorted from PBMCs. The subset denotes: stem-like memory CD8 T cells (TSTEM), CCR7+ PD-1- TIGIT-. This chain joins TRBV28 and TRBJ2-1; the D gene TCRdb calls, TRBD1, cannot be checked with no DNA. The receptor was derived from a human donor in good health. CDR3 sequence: CASIPDRFYNEQFF.